What follows are 25 T cell receptor beta chains derived from one specimen sequenced in a study of OX40 agonist ivuxolimab in advanced cancers. TCRdb's table, derived via immunoSEQ multiplex PCR, lists solely in-frame clones and lacks some. The repertoire holds roughly 69,000 clones, with 91% as singletons. The starting material was CD4+ or CD8+ T cells sorted from blood, obtained in a trial of the OX40 agonist ivuxolimab. Receptors were obtained from an adult with an advanced solid tumor such as melanoma, head and neck, liver or kidney cancer.

The chain recombines TRBV2 with TRBJ2-1; 13 bases are a match to TRBD2. The CDR3 has 16 residues. J gave up 7 bases and V 2 bases, and 5 bases lay outside the gene matches. Germline assignment: CDR1 SNHLY and CDR2 FYNNEI. The CDR3 loop is CASSETGLAGRNEQFF. CDR3 sequence (DNA): TGTGCCAGCAGTGAAACGGGACTAGCGGGGAGGAATGAGCAGTTCTTC.

The chain combines TRBV6-5 with TRBJ2-1, with 8 bases matching TRBD2. CDR1 MNHEY and CDR2 SVGAGI come from the germline V gene. The CDR3 is 15 residues long. V shed 6 bases, J shed 4 bases, and the junction held 8 bases outside the gene matches. The CDR3 protein is CASSPSGGPYNEQFF. CDR3 bases: TGTGCCAGCAGCCCCAGCGGGGGCCCTTACAATGAGCAGTTCTTC.

CDR3 residues: CASRLSGRSSYNEQFF. The CDR3 nucleotides read TGTGCCAGTAGATTGAGCGGGAGGTCCTCCTACAATGAGCAGTTCTTC. The V call is TRBV19, the J call TRBJ2-1, with 9 bases aligning to TRBD2. CDR1 is LNHDA, CDR2 SQIVND, per germline (reference sequence). Germline trimming cut 6 bases from V and 0 bases from J; bases unmatched to any gene: 6. The CDR3 has 16 residues.

The genes are TRBV7-3 and TRBJ2-1, with TRBD2 identical over 9 bases. CDR1 and CDR2 from the germline V gene are SGHTA and FQGTGA. The CDR3 sequence is 17 residues long. Trimming cost V 2 bases and J 0 bases; bases outside gene matches: 5. The CDR3 here is CASSLGLAGTSYNEQFF. DNA of the CDR3: TGTGCCAGCAGCTTAGGTCTAGCGGGAACCTCCTACAATGAGCAGTTCTTC.

The genes are TRBV7-6 and TRBJ1-1; unclear D gene. The CDR3 runs to 14 residues. V was shortened by 5 bases and J by 2 bases, with 12 bases between the two germline ends. The germline V gene encodes CDR1 SGHVS and CDR2 FNYEAQ. Here the CDR3 DNA reads TGTGCCAGCAGCGCCCGGTCTTCTAACACTGAAGCTTTCTTT. This encodes CASSARSSNTEAFF.

The chain has TRBV13 and TRBJ2-1, with D possibly being TRBD2 (6 bases). CDR1 is PRHDT, CDR2 FYEKMQ, per germline (reference sequence). Trimming pared 5 bases from V and 9 bases from J, leaving 14 bases between. The CDR3 length is 13 residues. The CDR3 DNA reads TGTGCCAGCAGCGCTCCGGGGGTAAGTGAGCAGTTCTTC. Its protein product is CASSAPGVSEQFF.

J is TRBJ1-2 and V is TRBV29-1; 10 positions match TRBD1. The CDR3 is 13 amino acids. CDR1 is SQVTM and CDR2 is ANQGSEA in the germline V gene. V dropped 8 bases and J dropped 4; count of bases not matched to a gene: 7. For the CDR3, the DNA is TGCAGCTTCGACAGGGGGCTTGGCTATGGCTACACCTTC. Protein: CSFDRGLGYGYTF.

The chain has TRBV19 and TRBJ2-1, with 12 bases matching TRBD1. There are 13 residues in the CDR3. Germline V gives CDR1 LNHDA, CDR2 SQIVND (reference sequence). V shed 10 bases and J 9 bases; nucleotides not matched to a gene: 7. CDR3 sequence: CANPGQGAAEQFF. The CDR3 DNA is TGTGCCAATCCGGGACAGGGGGCTGCTGAGCAGTTCTTC.

This chain joins TRBV6-4 and TRBJ2-5, with 11 nucleotides matching TRBD2. Germline V gene sequence: CDR1 MRHNA, CDR2 SNTAGT. V lost 3 bases and J lost 2; bases outside the gene matches: 2. The CDR3 extends over 15 amino acids. The CDR3 protein is CASSEASGGQETQYF. For the CDR3, the DNA is TGTGCCAGCAGTGAGGCTAGCGGGGGGCAAGAGACCCAGTACTTC.

The chain links TRBV7-9 to TRBJ2-3, with TRBD1 matching 7 bases. V trimming: 5 bases; J trimming: 2 bases; junction bases outside the gene matches: 7. Germline V gene sequence: CDR1 SEHNR, CDR2 FQNEAQ (reference sequence). The CDR3 consists of 15 residues. This CDR3 is CASSTDRFITDTQYF. DNA of the CDR3: TGTGCCAGCAGCACGGACAGGTTCATCACAGATACGCAGTATTTT.

In nucleotides, the CDR3 is TGCGCCAGCAGCCAGGGAAACGAGCAGTACTTC. Protein sequence: CASSQGNEQYF. The rearrangement uses TRBV4-1 and TRBJ2-7, with D uncertain. The CDR3 is 11 amino acids. CDR1 and CDR2 from the germline V gene are MGHRA and YSYEKL. V lost 3 bases, J lost 5 bases, and 5 bases lay in between.

CDR3 in amino acids: CASSLGQGAYEQYV. DNA for the CDR3: TGTGCCAGCAGCTTAGGACAGGGAGCCTACGAGCAGTACGTC. The V gene is TRBV5-5, the J gene TRBJ2-7; TRBD1 agrees at 8 bases. The germline V gene has CDR1 SGHKS and CDR2 YYEKEE (reference sequence). The CDR3 is made up of 14 amino acids. Unmatched junction bases numbered 3, after V lost 2 bases and J lost 2 bases.

In its sample, this clone was seen a few times. The rearrangement uses TRBV19 and TRBJ1-1; unclear D gene. Trimming removed 3 bases from V and 2 bases from J, with 16 bases in between. The CDR3 runs to 16 residues. CDR1 is LNHDA, CDR2 SQIVND, per germline (reference sequence). CDR3 coding DNA: TGTGCCAGTAGTATTCGGGCAGGTCGATTAAACACTGAAGCTTTCTTT. It specifies CASSIRAGRLNTEAFF.

The DNA for the CDR3 is TGTGCCAGCAGCCCCCTTAAGGGACAGGGTTCTATCGTGACCGGGGAGCTGTTTTTT. Its translation is CASSPLKGQGSIVTGELFF. The chain combines TRBV14 with TRBJ2-2; 9 bases map to TRBD1. Germline CDR1 and CDR2: SGHDN and FVKESK. The CDR3 length is 19 residues. Trimming at V came to 4 bases and at J to 5 bases, leaving 17 bases not matched to a gene.

The chain links TRBV29-1 to TRBJ1-1, with D unresolved. V was shortened by 1 base and J by 7 bases, with 19 bases between the two germline ends. The CDR3 contains 15 residues. Germline CDR1 is SQVTM and CDR2 is ANQGSEA. The DNA for the CDR3 is TGCAGCGTTGAAGGACGTGGCCCCCACTACGGTGAAGCTTTCTTT. It translates to CSVEGRGPHYGEAFF.

This rearrangement joins TRBV9 to TRBJ1-1; 7 nucleotides agree with TRBD1. CDR1 and CDR2 from the germline V gene are SGDLS and YYNGEE. The CDR3 is 14 amino acids. The V and J ends lost 4 bases and 1 base, in that order; junction bases with no gene match: 4. The DNA for the CDR3 is TGTGCCAGCAGCCCCGGGACAGAGAACACTGAAGCTTTCTTT. Translation gives CASSPGTENTEAFF.

The chain combines TRBV6-1 with TRBJ2-7, with 7 bases aligning to TRBD2. The trim removed 3 bases at V and 5 bases at J, leaving 7 bases unmatched. Germline values: CDR1 MNHNS, CDR2 SASEGT. The CDR3 has 14 residues. CDR3 sequence reads: CASSEGGYLDEQYF. CDR3 sequence (DNA): TGTGCCAGCAGTGAGGGGGGGTATCTCGACGAGCAGTACTTC.

The rearrangement joins TRBV10-3 to TRBJ1-5; D unresolved. Germline assignment: CDR1 ENHRY and CDR2 SYGVKD. The CDR3 has 15 residues. V shed 3 bases and J shed 0 bases, with 9 bases lying between them. CDR3 sequence reads: CAISDSWNSNQPQHF. CDR3 sequence (DNA): TGTGCCATCAGTGATAGTTGGAATAGCAATCAGCCCCAGCATTTT.

The chain uses TRBV9 and TRBJ1-1; no clear D gene. The CDR3 consists of 16 residues. CDR1 is SGDLS and CDR2 is YYNGEE in the germline V gene. V gave up 0 bases and J gave up 4 bases, with 16 bases separating them. CDR3 region: CASSVEGSLRSTEAFF. The CDR3 DNA is TGTGCCAGCAGCGTAGAAGGCAGCTTAAGGAGCACTGAAGCTTTCTTT.

This clone appeared a single time. This chain connects TRBV9 to TRBJ2-1; D might be TRBD1 (5 bases). The V and J ends lost 0 bases and 8 bases respectively, with 9 bases between them. Germline CDR1 reads SGDLS; CDR2 reads YYNGEE. The length of the CDR3 is 13 residues. The CDR3 DNA reads as TGTGCCAGCAGCGTAGCCAGCAGGGATGAGCAGTTCTTC. Its protein product is CASSVASRDEQFF.

The chain's CDR3 is CASRVGGSEQYF. The CDR3 nucleotides are TGTGCCAGCAGGGTCGGTGGGTCCGAGCAGTACTTC. The chain employs TRBV27 and TRBJ2-7; D is unclear. This CDR3 region has 12 residues. V was clipped by 6 bases and J by 6 bases, with 12 bases between them. Looked up from germline, CDR1 is MNHEY and CDR2 is SMNVEV (reference sequence).

In this sample, this clone turned up a few times. The chain has TRBV27 and TRBJ2-3; D gene unclear. CDR1 and CDR2 (germline): MNHEY, SMNVEV (reference sequence). CDR3 length: 16 amino acids. The V gene lost 2 bases and the J gene lost 5 bases, with 17 bases spanning the gap. The CDR3 region has the DNA TGTGCCAGCAGTTTAATTGGCTTGGGTAGGCGAGATACGCAGTATTTT. Translated: CASSLIGLGRRDTQYF.

The chain couples TRBV4-3 to TRBJ2-2, with 12 bases lining up with TRBD1. The CDR3 covers 19 residues. CDR1 is LGHNA and CDR2 is YSLEER in the germline V gene. V shed 0 bases, J shed 4 bases, and the junction held 9 bases outside the gene matches. The CDR3 sequence: CASSQETGTGGYGTGELFF. CDR3 in DNA: TGCGCCAGCAGCCAAGAAACCGGGACAGGGGGCTATGGCACCGGGGAGCTGTTTTTT.

The V call is TRBV27, the J call TRBJ2-7, with D perhaps matching TRBD1 (5 bases). Germline CDR1 reads MNHEY; CDR2 reads SMNVEV (reference sequence). V was shortened by 4 bases and J by 2 bases, with 9 bases between the two germline ends. CDR3 size: 13 residues. The CDR3 bases are TGTGCCAGCAGTTGGGGCGAAACCTACGAGCAGTACTTC. This sequence encodes CASSWGETYEQYF.

The chain carries TRBV28 and TRBJ1-2; weak D call: TRBD1 (6 bases). Per the germline V gene, CDR1 is MDHEN and CDR2 is SYDVKM. Trimming shortened V by 3 bases and J by 8 bases, and 13 bases separated the two germline ends. The CDR3 runs 13 residues. In nucleotides, the CDR3 is TGTGCCAGCAGTTTGGAGGGGGTACACGGCTACACCTTC. Its protein is CASSLEGVHGYTF.